This TCR beta chain was identified in a study of T-cell memory formation after mild COVID-19. On the study more broadly: Clustering of TCRs was largely donor specific.

Points from the study as a whole: CD4+ contracting clones were mainly CM and EM; CD8+ ones, EMRA. Certain responding clones were present in pre-infection memory, suggesting participation of cross-reactive memory.

V lost 4 bases to trimming and J lost 8 bases; unmatched junction nucleotides: 10. The V gene's germline CDR1 is LGHDT and CDR2 YNNKEL (reference sequence). CDR3 length equals 14 residues. In its sample, this clonotype was seen a few times. The target antigen is unknown. Constant-segment primers and 5'RACE yielded cDNA libraries for TCR alpha and TCR beta, each carrying sample barcodes and UMIs. From the 5' RACE reads, TCRdb called clonotypes with MiXCR, one entry per CDR3 protein. The data show fewer than 650,000 distinct CDR3 sequences, 20% to 25% seen once. The sample comprised PBMCs or a T cell subset sorted from them (not recorded which). This TCR was sampled from an adult woman who had mild COVID-19 (a few samples of this study predate the infection). Cell type and time point are not known. The chain recombines TRBV3-1 with TRBJ1-2; 7 nucleotides line up with TRBD1. The CDR3 protein is CASSPLDRFEGYTF. The CDR3 nucleotides read TGTGCCAGCAGCCCCCTGGACAGGTTCGAGGGCTACACCTTC.